Detailed here is one T cell receptor (beta chain). A read error may produce the germline difference seen at one junction end. Authors' methods: Amplified reference gene primers provided the basis for estimating nucleated cell counts. Libraries were prepared by immunoSEQ multiplex PCR; TCRdb keeps only in-frame clonotypes and omits some of them. Clone size and the V and J calls come from that table; the DNA yielded D and trimming. The sample has under 300,000 clones, about 89% seen once. The CDR3 totals 16 residues. CDR1 is SSHAT and CDR2 is FNYEAQ in the germline V gene (reference sequence). This specimen belongs to a study of blood T cell repertoires in COVID-19. For the study at large: The origin of the acute and convalescent COVID-19 samples was the United States, Italy and Spain. The analysed material was cDNA or gDNA that came from T cells, B-cell-depleted T cells, or PBMCs.

The chain combines TRBV7-7 with TRBJ2-3; TRBD2 matches at 10 bases. This sequence was found in a man aged 50 to 59 with acute or convalescent COVID-19. Sequencing used peripheral blood. The CDR3: CASSLALAGSTDTQYF. CDR3 nucleotides: TGTGCTAGCAGCTTAGCACTAGCGGGGAGCACAGATACGCAGTATTTT.